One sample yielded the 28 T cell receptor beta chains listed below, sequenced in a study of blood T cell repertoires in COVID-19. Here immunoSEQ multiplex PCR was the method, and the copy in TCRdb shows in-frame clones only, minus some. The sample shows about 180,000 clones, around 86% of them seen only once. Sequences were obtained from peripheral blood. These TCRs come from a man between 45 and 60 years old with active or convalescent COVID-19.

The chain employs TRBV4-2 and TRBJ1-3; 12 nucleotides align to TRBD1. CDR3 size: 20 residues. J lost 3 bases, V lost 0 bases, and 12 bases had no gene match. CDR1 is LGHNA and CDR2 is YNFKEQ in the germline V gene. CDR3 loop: CASSQDMVMGQGARGNTIYF. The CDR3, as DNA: TGTGCCAGCAGCCAAGATATGGTAATGGGACAGGGGGCGCGTGGAAACACCATATATTTT.

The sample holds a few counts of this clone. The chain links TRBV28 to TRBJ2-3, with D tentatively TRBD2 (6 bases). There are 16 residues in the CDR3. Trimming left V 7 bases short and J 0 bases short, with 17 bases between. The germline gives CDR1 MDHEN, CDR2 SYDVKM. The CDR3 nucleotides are TGTGCCAGCATGGATAGGGGCGGGACTAGCACAGATACGCAGTATTTT. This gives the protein CASMDRGGTSTDTQYF.

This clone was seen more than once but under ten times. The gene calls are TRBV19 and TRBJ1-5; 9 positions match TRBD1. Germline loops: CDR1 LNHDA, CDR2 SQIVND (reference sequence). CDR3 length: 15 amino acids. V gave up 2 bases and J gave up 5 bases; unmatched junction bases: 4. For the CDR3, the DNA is TGTGCCAGTAGTATACTGGGACAGGGCGATCAGCCCCAGCATTTT. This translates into CASSILGQGDQPQHF.

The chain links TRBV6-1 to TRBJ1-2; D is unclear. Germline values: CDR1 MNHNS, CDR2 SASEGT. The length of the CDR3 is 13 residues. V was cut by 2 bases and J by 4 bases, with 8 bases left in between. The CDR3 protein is CASSEMAPYGYTF. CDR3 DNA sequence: TGTGCCAGCAGTGAAATGGCTCCCTATGGCTACACCTTC.

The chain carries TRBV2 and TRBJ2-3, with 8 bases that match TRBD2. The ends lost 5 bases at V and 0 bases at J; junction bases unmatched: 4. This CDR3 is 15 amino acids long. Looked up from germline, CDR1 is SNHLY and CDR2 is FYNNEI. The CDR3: CASSFGGGSTDTQYF. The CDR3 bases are TGTGCCAGCAGTTTCGGGGGGGGGAGCACAGATACGCAGTATTTT.

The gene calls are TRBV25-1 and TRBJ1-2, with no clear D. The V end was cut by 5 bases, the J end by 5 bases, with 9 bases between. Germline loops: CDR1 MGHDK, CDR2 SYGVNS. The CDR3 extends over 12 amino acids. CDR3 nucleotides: TGTGCCAGCAGTCACTCGGGTTATGGCTACACCTTC. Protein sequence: CASSHSGYGYTF.

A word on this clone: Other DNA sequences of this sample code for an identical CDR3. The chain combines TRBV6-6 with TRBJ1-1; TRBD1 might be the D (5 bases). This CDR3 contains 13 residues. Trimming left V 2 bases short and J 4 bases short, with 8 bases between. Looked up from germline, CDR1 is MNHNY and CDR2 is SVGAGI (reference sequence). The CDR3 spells CASSYDRFTEAFF. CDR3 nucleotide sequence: TGTGCCAGCAGTTACGACAGATTCACTGAAGCTTTCTTT.

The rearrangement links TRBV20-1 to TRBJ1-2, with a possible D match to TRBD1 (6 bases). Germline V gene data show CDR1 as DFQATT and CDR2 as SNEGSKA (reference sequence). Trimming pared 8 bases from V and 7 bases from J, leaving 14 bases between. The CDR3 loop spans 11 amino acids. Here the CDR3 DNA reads TGCAGTTCGGGGGGCGGCGGTGGCTACACCTTC. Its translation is CSSGGGGGYTF.

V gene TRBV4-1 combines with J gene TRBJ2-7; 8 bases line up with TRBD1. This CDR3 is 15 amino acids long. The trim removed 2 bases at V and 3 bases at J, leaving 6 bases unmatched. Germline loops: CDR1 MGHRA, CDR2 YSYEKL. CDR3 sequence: CASSQLRTGIYEQYF. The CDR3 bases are TGCGCCAGCAGCCAACTCCGGACAGGGATCTACGAGCAGTACTTC.

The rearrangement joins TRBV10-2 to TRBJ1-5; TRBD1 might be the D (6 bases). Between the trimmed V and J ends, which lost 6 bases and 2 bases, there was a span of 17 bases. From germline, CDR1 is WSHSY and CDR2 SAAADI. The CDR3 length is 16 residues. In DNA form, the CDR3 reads TGCGCCAGCAGCCCCCTCGGGGGGGCGGGCAATCAGCCCCAGCATTTT. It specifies CASSPLGGAGNQPQHF.

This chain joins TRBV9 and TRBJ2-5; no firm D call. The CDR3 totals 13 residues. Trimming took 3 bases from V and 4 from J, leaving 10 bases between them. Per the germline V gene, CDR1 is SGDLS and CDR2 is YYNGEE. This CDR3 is CASSAEVPETQYF. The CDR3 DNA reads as TGTGCCAGCAGCGCCGAGGTCCCAGAGACCCAGTACTTC. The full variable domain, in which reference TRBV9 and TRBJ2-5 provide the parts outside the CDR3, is DSGVTQTPKHLITATGQRVTLRCSPRSGDLSVYWYQQSLDQGLQFLIQYYNGEERAKGNILERFSAQQFPDLHSELNLSSLELGDSALYFCASSAEVPETQYFGPGTRLLVL.

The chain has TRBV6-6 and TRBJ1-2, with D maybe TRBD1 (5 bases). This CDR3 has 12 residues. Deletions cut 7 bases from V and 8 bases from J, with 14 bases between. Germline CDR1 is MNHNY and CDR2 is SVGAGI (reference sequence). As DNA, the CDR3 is TGTGCCAGCACCCTCCCGGGGGTAGGCTACACCTTC. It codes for CASTLPGVGYTF.

This chain's CDR3 is CASSDTQGSSGNTIYF. CDR3 coding DNA: TGTGCCAGCAGTGACACACAGGGCTCATCTGGAAACACCATATATTTT. The gene calls are TRBV6-1 and TRBJ1-3, with a possible D match to TRBD1 (6 bases). Germline CDR1 and CDR2: MNHNS and SASEGT. This CDR3 is 16 amino acids long. The V and J ends lost 3 bases and 1 base respectively, with 13 bases between them.

The CDR3 reads CASSPPGGINEQFF. The CDR3 DNA follows: TGTGCCAGTAGTCCCCCGGGGGGGATCAATGAGCAGTTCTTC. The chain uses TRBV19 and TRBJ2-1; 8 bases match TRBD2. The CDR3 contains 14 residues. J was trimmed by 6 bases and V by 5 bases; bases with no gene match: 6. The germline V gene encodes CDR1 LNHDA and CDR2 SQIVND (reference sequence).

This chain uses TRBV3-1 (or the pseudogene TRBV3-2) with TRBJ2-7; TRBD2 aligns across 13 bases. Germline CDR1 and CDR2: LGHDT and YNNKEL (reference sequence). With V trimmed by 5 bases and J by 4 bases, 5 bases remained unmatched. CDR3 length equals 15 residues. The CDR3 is CASSYRTSGSYEQYF. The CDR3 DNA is TGTGCCAGCAGCTATAGGACTAGCGGGAGTTACGAGCAGTACTTC.

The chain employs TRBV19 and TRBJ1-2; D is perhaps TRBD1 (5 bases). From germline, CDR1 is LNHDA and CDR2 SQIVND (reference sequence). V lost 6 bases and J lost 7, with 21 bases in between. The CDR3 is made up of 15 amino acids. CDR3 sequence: CASSPTAGSQGGYTF. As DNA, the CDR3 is TGTGCCAGTAGCCCGACAGCAGGTTCTCAGGGTGGCTACACCTTC.

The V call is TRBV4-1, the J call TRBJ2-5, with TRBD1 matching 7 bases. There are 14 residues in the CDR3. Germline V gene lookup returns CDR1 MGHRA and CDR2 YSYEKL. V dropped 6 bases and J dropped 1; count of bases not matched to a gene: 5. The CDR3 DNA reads TGCGCCAGCAGTCAAAGGGACAGCCAAGAGACCCAGTACTTC. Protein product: CASSQRDSQETQYF.

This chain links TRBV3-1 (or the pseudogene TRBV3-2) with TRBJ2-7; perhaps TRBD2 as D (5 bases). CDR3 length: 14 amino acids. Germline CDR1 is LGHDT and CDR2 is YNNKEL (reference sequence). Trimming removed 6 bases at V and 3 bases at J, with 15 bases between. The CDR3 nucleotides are TGTGCCAGCAGTCTCGGGGTAAGGGACTACGAGCAGTACTTC. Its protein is CASSLGVRDYEQYF.

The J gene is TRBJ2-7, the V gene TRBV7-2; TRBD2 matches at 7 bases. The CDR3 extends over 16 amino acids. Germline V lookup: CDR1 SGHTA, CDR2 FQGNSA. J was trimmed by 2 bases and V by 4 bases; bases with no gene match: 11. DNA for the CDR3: TGTGCCAGCAGCTCTGTAATGGGGGGGTCAGCCTACGAGCAGTACTTC. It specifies CASSSVMGGSAYEQYF.

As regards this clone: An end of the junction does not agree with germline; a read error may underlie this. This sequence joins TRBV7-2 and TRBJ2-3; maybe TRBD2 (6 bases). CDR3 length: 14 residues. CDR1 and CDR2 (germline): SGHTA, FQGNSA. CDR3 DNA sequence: TGTGCCAGCAGCTTAGCGCTTTTGTGGGGAGGAAATATTTTT. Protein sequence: CASSLALLWGGNIF.

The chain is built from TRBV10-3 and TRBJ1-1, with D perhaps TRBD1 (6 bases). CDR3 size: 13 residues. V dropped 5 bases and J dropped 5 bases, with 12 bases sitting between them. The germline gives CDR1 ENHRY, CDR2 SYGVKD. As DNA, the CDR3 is TGTGCCATCAGTCCGGGGGGCTATACTGAAGCTTTCTTT. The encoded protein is CAISPGGYTEAFF.

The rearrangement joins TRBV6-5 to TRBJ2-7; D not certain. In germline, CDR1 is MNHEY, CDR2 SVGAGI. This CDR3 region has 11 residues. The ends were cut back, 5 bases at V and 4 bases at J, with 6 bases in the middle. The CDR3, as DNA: TGTGCCAGCAGTCACAGATACGAGCAGTACTTC. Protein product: CASSHRYEQYF.

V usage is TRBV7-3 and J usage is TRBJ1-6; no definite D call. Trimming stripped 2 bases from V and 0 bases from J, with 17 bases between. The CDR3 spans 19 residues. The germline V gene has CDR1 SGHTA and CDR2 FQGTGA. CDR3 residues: CASSLFRTGSSSYNSPLHF. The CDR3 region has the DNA TGTGCCAGCAGCTTATTTAGGACGGGGTCGAGCTCCTATAATTCACCCCTCCACTTT.

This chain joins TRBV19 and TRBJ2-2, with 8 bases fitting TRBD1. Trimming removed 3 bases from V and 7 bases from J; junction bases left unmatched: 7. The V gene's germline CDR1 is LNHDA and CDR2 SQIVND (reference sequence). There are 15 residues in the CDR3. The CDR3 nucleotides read TGTGCCAGTAGTATCAGCAGGGGGCGCGGCGGGGAGCTGTTTTTT. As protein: CASSISRGRGGELFF.

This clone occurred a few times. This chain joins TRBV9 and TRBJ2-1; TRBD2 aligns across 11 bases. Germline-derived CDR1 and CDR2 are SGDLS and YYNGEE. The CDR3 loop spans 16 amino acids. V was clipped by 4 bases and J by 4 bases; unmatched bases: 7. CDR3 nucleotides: TGTGCCAGCAGCCCCCCCGGGACTAGCGGTTACAATGAGCAGTTCTTC. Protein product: CASSPPGTSGYNEQFF. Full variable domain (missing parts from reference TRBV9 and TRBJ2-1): DSGVTQTPKHLITATGQRVTLRCSPRSGDLSVYWYQQSLDQGLQFLIQYYNGEERAKGNILERFSAQQFPDLHSELNLSSLELGDSALYFCASSPPGTSGYNEQFFGPGTRLTVL.

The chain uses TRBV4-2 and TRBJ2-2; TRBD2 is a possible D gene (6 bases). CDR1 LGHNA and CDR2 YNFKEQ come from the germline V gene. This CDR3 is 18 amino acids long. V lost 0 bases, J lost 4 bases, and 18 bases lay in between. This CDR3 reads CASSQDSVAVVGTGELFF. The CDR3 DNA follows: TGTGCCAGCAGCCAAGATTCGGTAGCGGTCGTCGGCACCGGGGAGCTGTTTTTT.

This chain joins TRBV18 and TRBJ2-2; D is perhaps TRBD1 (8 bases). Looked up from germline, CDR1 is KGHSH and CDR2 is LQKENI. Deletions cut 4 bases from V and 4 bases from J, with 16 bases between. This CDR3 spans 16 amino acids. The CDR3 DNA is TGTGCCAGCTCACGGGAGGGACAGGCTTTCACCGGGGAGCTGTTTTTT. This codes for CASSREGQAFTGELFF.

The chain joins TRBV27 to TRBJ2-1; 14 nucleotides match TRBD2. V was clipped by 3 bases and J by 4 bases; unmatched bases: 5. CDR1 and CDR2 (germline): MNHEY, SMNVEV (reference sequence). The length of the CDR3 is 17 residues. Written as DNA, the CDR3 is TGTGCCAGCAGTTTGGGACTAGCGGGGGCCAAGTACAATGAGCAGTTCTTC. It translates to CASSLGLAGAKYNEQFF.